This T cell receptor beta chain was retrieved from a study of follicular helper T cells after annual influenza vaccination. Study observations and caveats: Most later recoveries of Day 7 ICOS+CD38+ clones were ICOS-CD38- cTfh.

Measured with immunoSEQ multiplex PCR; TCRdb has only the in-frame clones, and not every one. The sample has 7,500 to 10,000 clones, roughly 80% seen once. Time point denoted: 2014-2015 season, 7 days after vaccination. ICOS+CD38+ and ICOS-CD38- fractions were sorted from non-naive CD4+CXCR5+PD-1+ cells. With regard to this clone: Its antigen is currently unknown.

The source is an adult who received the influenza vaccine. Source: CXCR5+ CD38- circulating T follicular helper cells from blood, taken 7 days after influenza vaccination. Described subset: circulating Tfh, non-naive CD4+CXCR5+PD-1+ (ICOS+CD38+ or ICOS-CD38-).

CDR3: CASRGVATNEKLFF. The CDR3 bases are TGTGCCAGTAGGGGGGTTGCAACTAATGAAAAACTGTTTTTT. This chain connects TRBV19 to TRBJ1-4; tentative D call: TRBD1 (5 bases). The germline V gene has CDR1 LNHDA and CDR2 SQIVND (reference sequence). CDR3 length equals 14 residues. The V gene lost 6 bases and the J gene lost 0 bases, with 8 bases spanning the gap.